This TCR beta chain stems from a study of shared clonotypes between healthy human individuals. About the research overall: Three CD4 naive, three CD4 memory, two CD8 naive and one CD8 memory plate were used per donor.

The germline CDR1 and CDR2 sequences are WNHNN and SYGVQD (reference sequence). Between the trimmed V and J ends, which lost 3 bases and 3 bases, there was a span of 10 bases. There are 14 residues in the CDR3. When replicate PCRs were run on sorted subsets, they used 200 to 250 ng DNA, about 30,000 T cell genomes. In the authors' methods: ImmunoSEQ supplied junction-only sequences lacking quality scores, so filtering was different. Libraries were prepared by immunoSEQ multiplex PCR; TCRdb keeps only in-frame clonotypes and omits some of them. V and J calls and clone size are as listed in that table; D and trimming were resolved from the DNA. This table holds 950,000 to 1,300,000 clones, around four fifths found once. As to this clone: Its matching antigen is unknown.

Study-level findings and limits: Clonotypes shared by all four sorted-subset donors had higher generation probabilities than non-shared clonotypes.

Sequencing was done on a sample of memory CD4+ T cells sorted from blood. Described subset: CD45RA-negative fraction. The rearrangement links TRBV10-1 to TRBJ2-3; a possible D gene is TRBD2 (6 bases). This clonotype was obtained from a man younger than 35 in good health. As DNA, the CDR3 is TGCGCCAGCAGTGATTGGGGGGTTACAGATACGCAGTATTTT. This sequence encodes CASSDWGVTDTQYF.